The 13 T cell receptor beta chains below all came from one sample that was sequenced in a study of control samples from healthy donors and cancer patients. Measured with immunoSEQ multiplex PCR; TCRdb has only the in-frame clones, and not every one. The table lists about 130,000 clones, roughly 92% of them singletons. Material for sequencing was PBMCs. These receptors all stem from a man older than 75 with head and neck cancer.

This chain links TRBV5-1 with TRBJ2-2, with 10 bases that match TRBD2. Trimming cost V 1 base and J 5 bases; bases outside gene matches: 11. The CDR3 is made up of 18 amino acids. The V gene's germline CDR1 is SGHRS and CDR2 YFSETQ. This chain's CDR3 is CASSLQNPGLALTGELFF. The DNA for the CDR3 is TGCGCCAGCAGCTTGCAAAATCCGGGACTAGCGTTAACCGGGGAGCTGTTTTTT.

This chain connects TRBV5-1 to TRBJ1-2; D is possibly TRBD1 (6 bases). The V gene lost 4 bases and the J gene lost 4 bases, with 11 bases spanning the gap. The length of the CDR3 is 13 residues. From germline, CDR1 is SGHRS and CDR2 YFSETQ. CDR3: CASSPGQLYGYTF. CDR3 coding DNA: TGCGCCAGCAGCCCCGGACAGCTCTATGGCTACACCTTC.

The chain recombines TRBV7-2 with TRBJ2-2; D gene unclear. Germline values: CDR1 SGHTA, CDR2 FQGNSA. The CDR3 spans 17 residues. V shed 0 bases and J shed 2 bases, with 13 bases lying between them. The CDR3 spells CASSLALWADNTGELFF. In DNA form, the CDR3 reads TGTGCCAGCAGCTTAGCCCTTTGGGCAGATAACACCGGGGAGCTGTTTTTT.

V and J are TRBV6-2 or TRBV6-3 and TRBJ1-1, with a weak D call TRBD1 (5 bases). Germline CDR1 and CDR2: MNHEY and SVGEGT. The CDR3 is made up of 14 amino acids. V dropped 0 bases and J dropped 2 bases, with 7 bases sitting between them. CDR3 loop: CASSYSRGNTEAFF. In nucleotides, the CDR3 is TGTGCCAGCAGTTACTCGAGGGGAAACACTGAAGCTTTCTTT.

J is TRBJ2-3 and V is TRBV12-5; 7 positions agree with TRBD1. The germline V gene has CDR1 LGHNT and CDR2 FRNRAP. There are 12 residues in the CDR3. V shed 7 bases and J 4 bases; nucleotides not matched to a gene: 2. This chain's CDR3 is CASDRGADTQYF. Written as DNA, the CDR3 is TGTGCTAGTGACAGGGGAGCAGATACGCAGTATTTT.

The chain couples TRBV11-2 to TRBJ1-1; D may be TRBD1 (5 bases). Trimming removed 8 bases from V and 5 bases from J, with 18 bases in between. Per germline, CDR1 SGHAT and CDR2 FQNNGV. The CDR3 is 14 residues long. The CDR3 loop is CASRWGDRRTEAFF. The CDR3 region has the DNA TGTGCCAGCCGTTGGGGGGACCGCCGGACTGAAGCTTTCTTT.

Regarding this clone: Germline is not matched at one junction end, which may reflect a read error. This rearrangement joins TRBV6-5 to TRBJ2-3, with D perhaps assigned TRBD1 or TRBD2 (5 bases each). The CDR3 totals 15 residues. Germline CDR1 MNHEY, CDR2 SVGAGI. CDR3 DNA sequence: TGTGCCAGCAGTTACGGGGGAGACCCCACATATACGCAGTATTTT. Translation gives CASSYGGDPTYTQYF.

The gene calls are TRBV7-4 and TRBJ2-1; D ambiguous. Per the germline V gene, CDR1 is SGHVT and CDR2 is SQSDAQ. CDR3 length: 15 residues. Trimming took 2 bases from V and 4 from J, leaving 12 bases between them. CDR3 DNA: TGTGCCAGCAGCTTAAGAAGGGCCCGGTACAATGAGCAGTTCTTC. This gives the protein CASSLRRARYNEQFF.

This clone was picked up a small number of times. The J gene is TRBJ1-1, the V gene TRBV9, with TRBD1 matching 9 bases. J lost 4 bases, V lost 4 bases, and 8 bases had no gene match. This CDR3 contains 15 residues. The germline V gene encodes CDR1 SGDLS and CDR2 YYNGEE. DNA of the CDR3: TGTGCCAGCAGCAAAGACAGGGGGGGAGTCACTGAAGCTTTCTTT. Protein product: CASSKDRGGVTEAFF.

This rearrangement joins TRBV10-1 to TRBJ2-2; 7 nucleotides align to TRBD1. Per the germline V gene, CDR1 is WNHNN and CDR2 is SYGVQD (reference sequence). Trimming at V came to 10 bases and at J to 0 bases, leaving 5 bases not matched to a gene. The CDR3 covers 14 residues. The CDR3 sequence: CANGQETNTGELFF. In DNA form, the CDR3 reads TGCGCCAACGGACAGGAAACGAACACCGGGGAGCTGTTTTTT.

The V gene is TRBV10-2, the J gene TRBJ2-7; TRBD1 matches at 7 bases. The germline V gene encodes CDR1 WSHSY and CDR2 SAAADI. V shed 4 bases and J 1 base; nucleotides not matched to a gene: 10. The length of the CDR3 is 16 residues. CDR3 sequence reads: CASSGFTGTVSYEQYF. The CDR3 coding sequence is TGCGCCAGCAGTGGATTCACCGGGACAGTTTCCTACGAGCAGTACTTC.

This chain joins TRBV28 and TRBJ2-7, with 7 bases that match TRBD1. Trimming removed 3 bases from V and 0 bases from J; junction bases left unmatched: 5. The CDR3 is 15 amino acids. Germline CDR1 reads MDHEN; CDR2 reads SYDVKM. CDR3 residues: CASSFRGTRSYEQYF. Written as DNA, the CDR3 is TGTGCCAGCAGTTTCAGGGGGACCCGCTCCTACGAGCAGTACTTC.

The chain joins TRBV7-9 to TRBJ1-1; 7 bases map to TRBD1. The germline V gene encodes CDR1 SEHNR and CDR2 FQNEAQ (reference sequence). The CDR3 contains 14 residues. Losses at the gene ends were 5 bases for V and 7 bases for J; bases not matched to a gene: 10. The CDR3 DNA reads TGTGCCAGCAGCCCAACCATCCGACAGGGTGAAGCTTTCTTT. It specifies CASSPTIRQGEAFF.